This T cell receptor (beta chain) was identified in a study of T-cell reconstitution after alpha-beta-depleted transplantation in children. Notes on the study in general: At the one-year point after transplant, T-cell counts and TCRbeta diversity were found to come mostly from T cells that had been newly produced. For some patients, TCRbeta diversity was high at day 60 because of recipient T cells and thymic progenitors that survived. Roughly two months post-transplant, alpha-beta T cells reportedly originated from several hundred graft clones that had expanded.

V lost 0 bases and J lost 5, with 8 bases in between. Germline V gives CDR1 SQVTM, CDR2 ANQGSEA. This CDR3 is built from 13 residues. With regard to this clonotype: The target antigen is unknown.

Preparing the TCRbeta library involved the use of unique molecular identifiers. TCRdb reanalysed the PCR reads using MiXCR and keeps one entry per CDR3 protein. The sample shows about 110,000 distinct CDR3 sequences, about 6.5% of them seen only once. The source is a male patient under 10 years old who had a stem cell transplant for acute lymphoblastic leukemia, so the T cells may come from the graft donor. The chain couples TRBV29-1 to TRBJ2-1; D might be TRBD1 or TRBD2, each matching 5 bases. This specimen consisted of PBMCs, mostly from graft donor cells, obtained 360 days after TCRalphabeta/CD19-depleted stem cell transplant. In DNA, the CDR3 is TGCAGCGTTGAAGATCGAGGGGACAATGAGCAGTTCTTC. Amino acid sequence: CSVEDRGDNEQFF.